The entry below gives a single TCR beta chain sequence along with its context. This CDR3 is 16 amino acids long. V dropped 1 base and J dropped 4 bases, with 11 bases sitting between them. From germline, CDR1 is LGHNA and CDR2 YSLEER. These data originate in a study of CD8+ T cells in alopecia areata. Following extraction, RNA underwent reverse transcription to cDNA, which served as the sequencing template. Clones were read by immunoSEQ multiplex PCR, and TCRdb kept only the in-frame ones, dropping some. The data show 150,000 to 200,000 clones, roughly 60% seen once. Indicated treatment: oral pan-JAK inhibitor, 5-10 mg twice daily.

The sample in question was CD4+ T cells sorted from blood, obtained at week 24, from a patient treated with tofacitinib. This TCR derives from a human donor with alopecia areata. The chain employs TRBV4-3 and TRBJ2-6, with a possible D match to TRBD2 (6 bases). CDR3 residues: CASSQGEEAGANVLTF. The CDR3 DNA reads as TGCGCCAGCAGCCAAGGGGAGGAGGCCGGGGCCAACGTCCTGACTTTC.